This T cell receptor beta chain derives from a study of T cell changes during pregnancy in multiple sclerosis. The repertoire was sequenced with immunoSEQ multiplex PCR; TCRdb's copy has only in-frame clones and lacks some. The table lists under 80,000 clones, approximately 89% of them singletons, with more than 1.4% in the top ten. CDR3 length equals 12 residues. The germline V and J ends were trimmed by 11 bases and 4 bases, with 14 bases remaining between them. Per the germline V gene, CDR1 is SNHLY and CDR2 is FYNNEI. This clone was recorded a few times. The sample here was peripheral blood, taken in the second trimester of pregnancy. The sequence was obtained from a female donor with multiple sclerosis, enrolled in a pregnancy study. The genes are TRBV2 and TRBJ1-1; no clear D gene. CDR3 DNA sequence: TGTGCCGTCGGCGGGGTGTCCACTGAAGCTTTCTTT. This translates into CAVGGVSTEAFF.